This is a list of T cell receptor beta chains from one sample in a study of post-analysis software for immune sequencing data. TCRdb itself ran the PCR reads through MiXCR, one entry per CDR3 protein. The data show 750,000 to 950,000 distinct CDR3 sequences, with around 46% seen just once and roughly 4.4% held by the top ten. Source material: blood. Receptor source: a girl under 18 with multiple sclerosis. Each CDR3 is given with its conserved first and last residue. Each record gives: J gene, V gene, D gene, clone size, CDR3 DNA, CDR3 protein. The D gene is left open where the match is weak. A clone size is listed for some rows: how often the clone was seen (once, few, many), or a class if it is expanded.

>TRBJ2-3|TRBV6-6|-|-
TGTGCCAGCAGTTACTCCGAGGGGTCGATGGGAGATACGCAGTATTTT
CASSYSEGSMGDTQYF
>TRBJ2-2|TRBV3-1|-|-
TGTGCCAGCAGCCCCCGAACCTTCCCACCCGGGGAGCTGTTTTTT
CASSPRTFPPGELFF
>TRBJ2-7|TRBV20-1|-|few
TGCAGTGCACGGGCGGTGGTGGGGAGCGAGCAGTACTTC
CSARAVVGSEQYF
>TRBJ1-6|TRBV28|-|-
TGTGCCAGCAGTTTTAGAAAGAATTCACCCCTCCACTTT
CASSFRKNSPLHF
>TRBJ1-2|TRBV28|-|-
TGTGCCAGCAGTCGACAGGCAACTCAATGCTATGGCTACACCTTC
CASSRQATQCYGYTF
>TRBJ2-1|TRBV6-6|TRBD1|-
TGTGCCAGCAGTTACTCTGGGACAGGGGGCTACAATGAGCAGTTCTTC
CASSYSGTGGYNEQFF
>TRBJ2-3|TRBV29-1|TRBD1|few
TGCAGCGCCCGACAGGGGGTGACCACAGATACGCAGTATTTT
CSARQGVTTDTQYF
>TRBJ2-7|TRBV20-1|-|-
TGCAGTGCTAGTTTTGAAGGGGACTACGAGCAGTACTTC
CSASFEGDYEQYF
>TRBJ2-5|TRBV24-1|-|few
TGTGCCACCAGTGGCCGGGACCCGCGGGAGACCCAGTACTTC
CATSGRDPRETQYF
>TRBJ2-7|TRBV29-1|-|-
TGCAGCGTGGGCCAGGGAGAGGCCGAGCAGTACTTC
CSVGQGEAEQYF
>TRBJ2-3|TRBV7-9|TRBD1|once
TGTGCCAGCAGCTCATTGACAGGGGGATGGGATACGCAGTATTTT
CASSSLTGGWDTQYF
>TRBJ2-5|TRBV11-3|-|-
TGTGCCAGCAGCCCCCCCTCTGGTCAGCAGGGGACCCAGTACTTC
CASSPPSGQQGTQYF
>TRBJ2-5|TRBV7-9|-|-
TGTGCCAGCAGCTTAGAGGCTTCTAGCCCCAATGGAGGGAAGACCCAGTACTTC
CASSLEASSPNGGKTQYF
>TRBJ2-3|TRBV6-9|-|-
TGTGCCAGCAGTCCCGACCGGGGCCCGCCCGTCACAGATACGCAGTATTTT
CASSPDRGPPVTDTQYF
>TRBJ2-3|TRBV12-3/TRBV12-4|-|-
TGTGCCAGCAGTCCCAATTCAGGGGGGACAGATACGCAGTATTTT
CASSPNSGGTDTQYF
>TRBJ2-1|TRBV2|TRBD2|-
TGTGCCAGCAGTGAAGTACTAGCGTTGCACGTTGAGCAGTTCTTC
CASSEVLALHVEQFF
>TRBJ2-3|TRBV5-1|TRBD2|once
TGCGCCAGCAGGCCGGGACTAGCGGGCCGCACAGATACGCAGTATTTT
CASRPGLAGRTDTQYF
>TRBJ2-1|TRBV24-1|TRBD2|few
TGTGCCACCAGTGATAACGGGGCTAGCGGGACCTACAATGAGCAGTTCTTC
CATSDNGASGTYNEQFF
>TRBJ2-7|TRBV7-6|-|-
TGTGCCAGCAGCTTAGCGGGGGAGACCTACGAGCAGTACTTC
CASSLAGETYEQYF
>TRBJ2-7|TRBV27|-|-
TGTGCCAGCAGTGCAGCAGAGTTGAGCGAGCAGTACTTC
CASSAAELSEQYF
>TRBJ2-7|TRBV5-1|TRBD1|few
TGCGCCAGCAGCTTGGCAGGCAGGGGGCTGGAAGAGCAGTACTTC
CASSLAGRGLEEQYF
>TRBJ2-2|TRBV20-1|-|-
TGCAGTGCTAGAGATCAGGGCAGGGCGGGGACCGGGGAGCTGTTTTTT
CSARDQGRAGTGELFF
>TRBJ2-1|TRBV7-3|TRBD2|once
TGTGCCAGCAGCTTAAAGTCCTCGAGACTAGCGGGAGAGGTTGAGCAGTTCTTC
CASSLKSSRLAGEVEQFF
>TRBJ2-1|TRBV15|TRBD2|-
TGTGCCACCAGCACGGGACTAGCAGCCTACAATGAGCAGTTCTTC
CATSTGLAAYNEQFF
>TRBJ1-1|TRBV12-5|-|-
TGTGCTAGTGGCCGTGCAATTGAGGCTGAAGCTTTCTTT
CASGRAIEAEAFF
>TRBJ2-7|TRBV7-9|-|few
TGTGCCAGCAGCGCGAGGGGTGTGGAGTACGAGCAGTACTTC
CASSARGVEYEQYF
>TRBJ2-2|TRBV12-3/TRBV12-4|-|-
TGTGCCAGCACCACCGGGACACCAACCGGGGAGCTGTTTTTT
CASTTGTPTGELFF
>TRBJ2-1|TRBV12-3/TRBV12-4|TRBD2|-
TGTGCCAGCAGTCCCGCCCTCGCGGGAGGAAGCAATGAGCAGTTCTTC
CASSPALAGGSNEQFF
>TRBJ2-3|TRBV20-1|-|few
TGCAGTGCTTCCCCGTGGGTAGGCGCAGATACGCAGTATTTT
CSASPWVGADTQYF
>TRBJ2-7|TRBV20-1|-|-
TGCAGTGCTCCAGGAGGAAGGGACGAGCAGTACTTC
CSAPGGRDEQYF
>TRBJ2-4|TRBV24-1|TRBD1|few
TGTGCCACCAGTGACGGGACAGAAAACATTCAGTACTTC
CATSDGTENIQYF
>TRBJ2-1|TRBV30|-|few
TGTGCCTGGAGTCTTACCCTGGGGGAGCAGTTCTTC
CAWSLTLGEQFF
>TRBJ2-5|TRBV5-1|TRBD2|-
TGCGCCAGCAGCGCAGAGACTAGCGGGGGGCCAGAGACCCAGTACTTC
CASSAETSGGPETQYF
>TRBJ2-1|TRBV20-1|TRBD2|few
TGCAGTGCTAGCTCGGGACTAGCGGGAGGGATGATCGATGAGCAGTTCTTC
CSASSGLAGGMIDEQFF
>TRBJ1-1|TRBV7-9|TRBD1|-
TGTGCCAGCAGCCGAACAGGGGCTCTCACTGAAGCTTTCTTT
CASSRTGALTEAFF
>TRBJ2-7|TRBV12-3/TRBV12-4|TRBD2|-
TGTGCCAGCAGTGGGCTAGCGGGAGCGGGCCACGAGCAGTACTTC
CASSGLAGAGHEQYF
>TRBJ2-7|TRBV12-3/TRBV12-4|TRBD2|-
TGTGCCAGCAGTTTAGGGGCGGGAGGGAGCTCCTACGAGCAGTACTTC
CASSLGAGGSSYEQYF
>TRBJ2-2|TRBV27|TRBD2|once
TGTGCCAGCAGAGGACTAGCGGGGCTGAAACTGAACACCGGGGAGCTGTTTTTT
CASRGLAGLKLNTGELFF
>TRBJ2-3|TRBV6-5|-|-
TGTGCCAGCAGTTACTCGATAGGGTCAGCCGCTGCCACAGATACGCAGTATTTT
CASSYSIGSAAATDTQYF
>TRBJ2-5|TRBV5-6|-|-
TGTGCCAGCAGCTTGGTTAAGACTGTAGAGACCCAGTACTTC
CASSLVKTVETQYF
>TRBJ2-1|TRBV12-5|TRBD2|-
TGTGCTAGCCCCCCCGAAAGCGGGAGTCCATTTTTAGATGAGCAGTTCTTC
CASPPESGSPFLDEQFF
>TRBJ1-5|TRBV27|-|-
TGTGCCAGCAGTTTAAGCGGGCCGTCGCAGGTGATTCAGCCCCAGCATTTT
CASSLSGPSQVIQPQHF
>TRBJ2-1|TRBV5-1|TRBD2|-
TGCGCCAGCAGGACCGGACTAGCGGGAGATGGTGAGCAGTTCTTC
CASRTGLAGDGEQFF
>TRBJ2-7|TRBV28|-|-
TGTGCCAGCAGCCCCGGTAACCCTTGGGACGAGCAGTACTTC
CASSPGNPWDEQYF
>TRBJ2-2|TRBV4-1|-|-
TGCGCCAGCAGCCACCCGGGACTGGGGAACACCGGGGAGCTGTTTTTT
CASSHPGLGNTGELFF
>TRBJ1-2|TRBV30|TRBD1|-
TGTGCTCGAGGACAGGTTGTTGGCTATGGCTACACCTTC
CARGQVVGYGYTF
>TRBJ2-5|TRBV29-1|-|once
TGCAGCGTTGAACCCCCCTGGGGCGATCAGACCCAGTACTTC
CSVEPPWGDQTQYF
>TRBJ2-2|TRBV6-1|-|-
TGTGCCAGCAGTGAAGTCCACCGGCGGGGCTCTGACACCGGGGAGCTGTTTTTT
CASSEVHRRGSDTGELFF
>TRBJ1-6|TRBV28|-|few
TGTGCCAGCAGTTTATTCACCGACGGTTCACCCCTCCACTTT
CASSLFTDGSPLHF
>TRBJ1-1|TRBV5-1|-|-
TGCGCCAGCAGCTCGGGACACAGACAGAACACTGAAGCTTTCTTT
CASSSGHRQNTEAFF